The 9 T cell receptor beta chains presented below share a single source sample, sequenced in a study of blood T cell repertoires in COVID-19 (dated by TCRdb to the early 2020s). Libraries were prepared through the immunoSEQ multiplex PCR assay. Not all clones reach the TCRdb copy of this immuneACCESS table, which keeps in-frame sequences only. Checked studies attribute under half of the gap to unresolved V genes and leave the rest unexplained. Counted in this sample were under 200,000 clones; around 80% of them appeared once. The ten largest clones take up around an eighth of the sample. The sample taken for sequencing was peripheral blood. These receptors originate from a man aged 30-40 years with active or convalescent COVID-19.

V and J are TRBV5-1 and TRBJ2-2; TRBD2 matches at 15 bases. The ends lost 2 bases at V and 0 bases at J; junction bases unmatched: 11. The CDR3 runs to 21 residues. Germline CDR1 is SGHRS and CDR2 is YFSETQ. The CDR3 sequence is CASSFASPGLAGGTNTGELFF. Here the CDR3 DNA reads TGCGCCAGCAGCTTCGCATCTCCGGGACTAGCGGGGGGCACGAACACCGGGGAGCTGTTTTTT.

The V and J genes are TRBV19 and TRBJ1-4; 10 bases fit TRBD1. V was pared by 4 bases and J by 8 bases, with 7 bases of the junction left unmatched. The germline V gene has CDR1 LNHDA and CDR2 SQIVND (reference sequence). CDR3 length: 15 amino acids. CDR3 region: CASSTRQGAGEKLFF. In nucleotides, the CDR3 is TGTGCCAGTAGTACCAGACAGGGGGCAGGAGAAAAACTGTTTTTT.

The rearrangement uses TRBV3-1 (or the pseudogene TRBV3-2) and TRBJ1-6; 10 bases are a match to TRBD1. The V and J ends lost 1 base and 11 bases, in that order; junction bases with no gene match: 11. The CDR3 has 17 residues. The germline V gene has CDR1 LGHDT and CDR2 YNNKEL (reference sequence). CDR3 bases: TGTGCCAGCAGCCAAGCAGGCGGTGGGACAGGGGTTACACCCCTCCACTTT. This gives the protein CASSQAGGGTGVTPLHF.

The chain combines TRBV11-1 with TRBJ2-7; 10 bases line up with TRBD2. V was pared by 4 bases and J by 5 bases, with 2 bases of the junction left unmatched. From germline, CDR1 is SGHAT and CDR2 FQDESV (reference sequence). The CDR3 consists of 13 residues. CDR3: CASSSGTSDEQYV. In DNA, the CDR3 is TGTGCCAGCAGCTCAGGGACTAGCGACGAGCAGTACGTC.

As DNA, the CDR3 is TGCGCCAGCAGCCATCCTCGACAGGGGAACACCGGGGAGCTGTTTTTT. Its translation is CASSHPRQGNTGELFF. This sequence joins TRBV4-1 and TRBJ2-2, with TRBD1 matching over 7 bases. V was pared by 3 bases and J by 1 base, with 5 bases of the junction left unmatched. This CDR3 is built from 16 residues. Germline V lookup: CDR1 MGHRA, CDR2 YSYEKL.

This chain connects TRBV10-3 to TRBJ1-4; D perhaps matches TRBD1 (5 bases). Between the trimmed V and J ends, which lost 2 bases and 2 bases, there was a span of 15 bases. Germline loops: CDR1 ENHRY, CDR2 SYGVKD. CDR3 length equals 17 residues. The DNA of the CDR3 is TGTGCCATCAGTGAGGCGAGACAGTTGAACACTAATGAAAAACTGTTTTTT. It yields the protein CAISEARQLNTNEKLFF.

The chain couples TRBV24-1 to TRBJ2-1; D uncertain. This CDR3 is 16 amino acids long. V lost 4 bases, J lost 2 bases, and 14 bases lay in between. Per the germline V gene, CDR1 is KGHDR and CDR2 is SFDVKD. The CDR3 DNA follows: TGTGCCACCAGTGACTTTGGGCCCACGGCCTACAATGAGCAGTTCTTC. This codes for CATSDFGPTAYNEQFF.

This clone is a singleton in its sample. J is TRBJ1-6 and V is TRBV7-9, with a weak D call TRBD1 (5 bases). The V gene's germline CDR1 is SEHNR and CDR2 FQNEAQ (reference sequence). With 1 base removed from V and 5 bases from J, the gap between germline ends came to 12 bases. The CDR3 length is 16 residues. The CDR3 loop is CASSLDGWTHNSPLHF. CDR3 DNA sequence: TGTGCCAGCAGCTTAGATGGCTGGACACATAATTCACCCCTCCACTTT.

The gene calls are TRBV4-3 and TRBJ1-2; 7 nucleotides align to TRBD1. V lost 1 base to trimming and J lost 5 bases; unmatched junction nucleotides: 13. In germline, CDR1 is LGHNA, CDR2 YSLEER. This CDR3 spans 17 amino acids. This chain's CDR3 is CASSQAPPGQLIYGYTF. CDR3 bases: TGCGCCAGCAGCCAAGCTCCCCCGGGACAGCTGATTTATGGCTACACCTTC.